This T cell receptor beta chain came from a study of T-cell memory formation after mild COVID-19. Study overall: TCR clusters were largely donor specific.

Study-wide results and caveats: Day 15 to 85 contracting clones showed balanced CD4/CD8; later expanders leaned CD4+. Contracting CD4+ clones lay largely in CM and EM, with CD8+ ones residing in EMRA.

MiXCR, applied by TCRdb to the 5' RACE reads, yields one record per CDR3 protein. The sample includes 360,000 or so distinct CDR3 sequences, around 27% of them seen just once. Concerning this clonotype: The target antigen is unknown.

CDR1 and CDR2 from the germline V gene are GTSNPN and SVGIG (reference sequence). V was trimmed by 1 base and J by 3 bases, leaving 10 bases between them. This CDR3 region has 13 residues. The sample consisted of PBMCs or a T cell subset sorted from them (not recorded which). The chain recombines TRBV30 with TRBJ2-7; D perhaps matches TRBD2 (6 bases). The sequence was obtained from an adult woman who had mild COVID-19 (a few samples of this study predate the infection). Cell type and time point are not known. As DNA, the CDR3 is TGTGCCTGGAGTGGCGGGGTAGGCTACGAGCAGTACTTC. It is translated as CAWSGGVGYEQYF.